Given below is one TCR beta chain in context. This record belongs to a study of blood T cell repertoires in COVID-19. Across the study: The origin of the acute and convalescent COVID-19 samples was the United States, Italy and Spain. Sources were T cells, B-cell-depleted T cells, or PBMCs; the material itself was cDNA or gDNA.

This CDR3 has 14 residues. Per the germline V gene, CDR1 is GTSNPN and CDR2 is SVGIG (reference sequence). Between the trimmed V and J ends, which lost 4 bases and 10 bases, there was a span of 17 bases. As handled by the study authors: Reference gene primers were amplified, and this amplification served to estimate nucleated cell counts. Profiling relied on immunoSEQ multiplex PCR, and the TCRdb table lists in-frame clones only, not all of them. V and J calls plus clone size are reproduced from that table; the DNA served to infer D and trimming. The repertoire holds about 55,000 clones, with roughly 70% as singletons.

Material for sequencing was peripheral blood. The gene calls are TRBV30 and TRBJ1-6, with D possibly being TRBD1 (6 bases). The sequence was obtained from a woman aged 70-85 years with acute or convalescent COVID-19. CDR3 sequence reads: CAWTQDRLNSPLHF. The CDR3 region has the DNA TGTGCCTGGACCCAAGACAGGCTTAACTCACCCCTCCACTTT.